This record concerns one T cell receptor beta chain sequence. Antigen unknown. Each donor was healthy, and each was a bone marrow donor. The PCR contained 60 Vbeta and 13 Jbeta primers. The method was immunoSEQ multiplex PCR; TCRdb's version includes in-frame clones alone and lacks a portion of them. In the table there are about 120,000 clones, around 86% of which are singletons. Trimming removed 2 bases from V and 7 bases from J; junction bases left unmatched: 7. The CDR3 runs to 15 residues. CDR1 and CDR2 (germline): SGDLS, YYNGEE. The record originates from a study of cytomegalovirus exposure and HLA in healthy donors. Study-level results: CMV serostatus was the only immune exposure information that was available. A missense DCLRE1C variant was associated with V- and J-gene trimming of TCR beta chains in a later analysis, and an independent cohort replicated the association. Through in vitro validation, three CMV-associated chains were shown to be specific for CMV antigens.

The chain combines TRBV9 with TRBJ2-1; 9 bases are shared with TRBD1. The clonotype originates from a woman aged 40 to 50 in good health and CMV-seronegative. The sequencing input was PBMCs. The CDR3 nucleotides read TGTGCCAGCAGCGTTGGGGACAGGGCATTTAATGAGCAGTTCTTC. This translates into CASSVGDRAFNEQFF.